Following are 31 T cell receptor beta chains from one sample sequenced in a study of shared clonotypes between healthy human individuals. TCRdb's table, derived via immunoSEQ multiplex PCR, lists solely in-frame clones and lacks some. Altogether approximately 2.4 million clones are present, approximately 94% being singletons, with the ten largest covering about 0.13%. Sequencing was carried out using naive CD4+ T cells sorted from blood. Noted subset: CD45RA+ positively selected. The receptors stem from a man between 18 and 35 years old in good health.

The genes are TRBV5-4 and TRBJ1-1; D unclear. Between the trimmed V and J ends, which lost 4 bases and 1 base, there was a span of 8 bases. From germline, CDR1 is SGHNT and CDR2 YYREEE (reference sequence). This CDR3 comprises 13 residues. The CDR3 nucleotides read TGTGCCAGCAGCCCGTACGGGAACACTGAAGCTTTCTTT. It is translated as CASSPYGNTEAFF.

V gene TRBV10-3 combines with J gene TRBJ1-3; D remains unclear. Trimming removed 0 bases from V and 3 bases from J, with 12 bases in between. Per the germline V gene, CDR1 is ENHRY and CDR2 is SYGVKD. This CDR3 region has 16 residues. The CDR3 region has the DNA TGTGCCATCAGTGAGTCGACGGTATCTGGTGGAAACACCATATATTTT. This sequence encodes CAISESTVSGGNTIYF.

This CDR3 reads CAGGQGGEQFF. CDR3 bases: TGTGCCGGGGGACAGGGCGGCGAGCAGTTCTTC. The gene calls are TRBV30 and TRBJ2-1, with 9 bases that match TRBD1. V shed 8 bases, J shed 10 bases, and the junction held 6 bases outside the gene matches. Germline CDR1 reads GTSNPN; CDR2 reads SVGIG (reference sequence). The CDR3 is 11 residues long.

Remarks on this clone: A read error may account for a junction end that differs from germline. The chain recombines TRBV10-1 with TRBJ1-6; 7 positions agree with TRBD1. Germline V gene data show CDR1 as WNHNN and CDR2 as SYGVQD (reference sequence). This CDR3 comprises 13 residues. The DNA for the CDR3 is TGCGCCAGCCGTGACAGGGATAATTCACCCCTCCACTTT. Translation gives CASRDRDNSPLHF.

This chain connects TRBV19 to TRBJ2-7; 8 bases map to TRBD1. V gave up 4 bases and J gave up 3 bases; unmatched junction bases: 5. The CDR3 contains 14 residues. Germline V gene data show CDR1 as LNHDA and CDR2 as SQIVND (reference sequence). The CDR3 nucleotides read TGTGCCAGTAGTACAGACAGGGGAGACTACGAGCAGTACTTC. This translates into CASSTDRGDYEQYF.

The chain uses TRBV2 and TRBJ1-2; D not certain. CDR1 and CDR2 from the germline V gene are SNHLY and FYNNEI. This CDR3 region has 13 residues. V was trimmed by 5 bases and J by 2 bases, leaving 9 bases between them. CDR3 nucleotide sequence: TGTGCCAGCAGTAGGAGGACCAACTATGGCTACACCTTC. The encoded protein is CASSRRTNYGYTF.

This chain links TRBV10-3 with TRBJ2-6; TRBD1 matches 10 bases. CDR1 ENHRY and CDR2 SYGVKD come from the germline V gene. V lost 6 bases to trimming and J lost 2 bases; unmatched junction nucleotides: 19. The CDR3 has 21 amino acids. The CDR3 loop is CAIRGTGAPLSFSPGANVLTF. CDR3 coding DNA: TGTGCCATCAGAGGGACAGGGGCCCCGCTGAGCTTTTCGCCTGGGGCCAACGTCCTGACTTTC.

As concerns this clone: This same CDR3 is encoded by further DNA sequences in the sample. This chain uses TRBV12-5 with TRBJ1-1; D unclear. Trimming pared 1 base from V and 2 bases from J, leaving 5 bases between. CDR3 length: 13 residues. Per germline, CDR1 LGHNT and CDR2 FRNRAP. CDR3 loop: CASGLGPNTEAFF. In DNA, the CDR3 is TGTGCTAGTGGTTTGGGCCCTAACACTGAAGCTTTCTTT. Using reference TRBV12-5 and TRBJ1-1 for the parts outside the CDR3, the full variable domain is DARVTQTPRHKVTEMGQEVTMRCQPILGHNTVFWYRQTMMQGLELLAYFRNRAPLDDSGMPKDRFSAEMPDATLATLKIQPSEPRDSAVYFCASGLGPNTEAFFGQGTRLTVV.

Of note for this clone: Additional DNA sequences in this sample encode the identical CDR3. This chain links TRBV7-2 with TRBJ2-3; D is undetermined. The CDR3 has 12 amino acids. Germline CDR1 is SGHTA and CDR2 is FQGNSA. With 0 bases removed from V and 8 bases from J, the gap between germline ends came to 6 bases. The CDR3 nucleotides read TGTGCCAGCAGCTTAGCGTTGGGTACGCAGTATTTT. Translation: CASSLALGTQYF.

This clone has just a few counts. The CDR3 bases are TGTGCCAGCAGCTTGACAGGTCTTGGCTACACCTTC. It codes for CASSLTGLGYTF. The chain employs TRBV7-9 and TRBJ1-2, with a possible D match to TRBD1 (6 bases). Germline CDR1 SEHNR, CDR2 FQNEAQ (reference sequence). The V gene lost 3 bases and the J gene lost 7 bases, with 9 bases spanning the gap. The CDR3 totals 12 residues.

V gene TRBV14 combines with J gene TRBJ2-5, with D unresolved. CDR1 is SGHDN and CDR2 is FVKESK in the germline V gene. V lost 0 bases to trimming and J lost 2 bases, with 10 bases between them. The CDR3 totals 15 residues. The CDR3 bases are TGTGCCAGCAGCCAAGATAAATATAGTCAAGAGACCCAGTACTTC. Residues: CASSQDKYSQETQYF.

This clone was seen just once. This sequence joins TRBV19 and TRBJ1-1, with 8 bases identical to TRBD1. In germline, CDR1 is LNHDA, CDR2 SQIVND (reference sequence). V shed 5 bases and J 3 bases; nucleotides not matched to a gene: 5. This CDR3 comprises 14 residues. This chain's CDR3 is CASSEQGGDTEAFF. The DNA of the CDR3 is TGTGCCAGTAGTGAACAGGGGGGGGACACTGAAGCTTTCTTT.

CDR3 sequence (DNA): TGTGCCAGCTCACGCCGAGCGGTGGATCAGCCCCAGCATTTT. Translated, it gives CASSRRAVDQPQHF. This rearrangement joins TRBV18 to TRBJ1-5; no reliable D call. This CDR3 has 14 residues. Germline V gene sequence: CDR1 KGHSH, CDR2 LQKENI. The V end was cut by 4 bases, the J end by 5 bases, with 12 bases between.

This clone has just one count. The chain uses TRBV15 and TRBJ1-2, with 7 nucleotides matching TRBD1. V was pared by 1 base and J by 0 bases, with 5 bases of the junction left unmatched. The V gene's germline CDR1 is LNHNV and CDR2 YYDKDF (reference sequence). This CDR3 region has 16 residues. CDR3 amino acids: CATSRAGTATNYGYTF. The CDR3 coding sequence is TGTGCCACCAGCAGAGCCGGGACAGCCACTAACTATGGCTACACCTTC.

V is TRBV18 and J is TRBJ2-7; 7 bases align to TRBD2. Trimming removed 2 bases from V and 0 bases from J; junction bases left unmatched: 7. There are 16 residues in the CDR3. Germline V gene lookup returns CDR1 KGHSH and CDR2 LQKENI. The CDR3 loop reads CASSPMGGAGSYEQYF. The CDR3 coding sequence is TGTGCCAGCTCACCAATGGGAGGGGCGGGCTCCTACGAGCAGTACTTC.

Worth noting for this clone: Distinct nucleotide sequences in the sample also encode this CDR3. J is TRBJ2-3 and V is TRBV9; D is uncertain. CDR3 length equals 14 residues. Trimming removed 4 bases at V and 0 bases at J, with 9 bases between. Germline-derived CDR1 and CDR2 are SGDLS and YYNGEE. CDR3 residues: CASSPRGSTDTQYF. CDR3 in DNA: TGTGCCAGCAGCCCCCGAGGAAGCACAGATACGCAGTATTTT.

V and J are TRBV5-1 and TRBJ2-7; D possibly uses TRBD1 or TRBD2 (5 bases each). Per the germline V gene, CDR1 is SGHRS and CDR2 is YFSETQ. The CDR3 runs 15 residues. V was shortened by 0 bases and J by 0 bases, with 10 bases between the two germline ends. CDR3 sequence: CASSLGGIPSYEQYF. The CDR3, as DNA: TGCGCCAGCAGCTTGGGGGGGATCCCCTCCTACGAGCAGTACTTC.

The chain couples TRBV6-5 to TRBJ1-1; no clear D gene. Per germline, CDR1 MNHEY and CDR2 SVGAGI. The CDR3 contains 16 residues. Trimming cost V 2 bases and J 5 bases, with 18 bases left between them. CDR3: CASSYMPTAGVTEAFF. CDR3 nucleotides: TGTGCCAGCAGTTACATGCCCACCGCCGGAGTAACTGAAGCTTTCTTT.

The V and J genes are TRBV9 and TRBJ2-7; 10 bases match TRBD1. CDR1 is SGDLS and CDR2 is YYNGEE in the germline V gene. The CDR3 is 16 residues long. The V gene end was trimmed by 3 bases and the J gene end by 2 bases; junction bases not matched to a gene: 8. The CDR3 DNA is TGTGCCAGCAGCGGCCCTGGGGGGACAGGGGCCTACGAGCAGTACTTC. Translated, it gives CASSGPGGTGAYEQYF.

The V and J genes are TRBV28 and TRBJ1-2, with a tentative D call TRBD1 (6 bases). Trimming stripped 3 bases from V and 7 bases from J, with 15 bases between. The CDR3 is 14 residues long. Germline V gene sequence: CDR1 MDHEN, CDR2 SYDVKM. CDR3 bases: TGTGCCAGCAGTTTTGTCGGGGGGCGCGGTGGCTACACCTTC. It encodes CASSFVGGRGGYTF.

The chain has TRBV6-5 and TRBJ1-6, with D perhaps TRBD1 (5 bases). V was shortened by 7 bases and J by 8 bases, with 18 bases between the two germline ends. Per germline, CDR1 MNHEY and CDR2 SVGAGI. There are 15 residues in the CDR3. CDR3 DNA sequence: TGTGCCAGCACCCGGGGCCCGGCAAATGATTCACCCCTCCACTTT. As protein: CASTRGPANDSPLHF.

The V call is TRBV5-4, the J call TRBJ2-3; tentatively, D is TRBD1 (6 bases). V was cut by 0 bases and J by 5 bases, with 10 bases left in between. CDR3 length: 14 residues. The germline V gene has CDR1 SGHNT and CDR2 YYREEE (reference sequence). In DNA, the CDR3 is TGTGCCAGCAGCTTGGTCGACAGGCTAGATACGCAGTATTTT. Encoded protein: CASSLVDRLDTQYF.

This sequence joins TRBV2 and TRBJ2-3, with D hard to call. The CDR3 spans 14 residues. Germline CDR1 is SNHLY and CDR2 is FYNNEI. V was shortened by 7 bases and J by 0 bases, with 11 bases between the two germline ends. CDR3 DNA: TGTGCCAGCACCCCCTCGGGTAGCACAGATACGCAGTATTTT. Protein sequence: CASTPSGSTDTQYF.

The genes are TRBV7-9 and TRBJ1-2; D remains ambiguous. Germline CDR1 SEHNR, CDR2 FQNEAQ (reference sequence). This CDR3 comprises 15 residues. The V end lost 5 bases, the J end lost 1 base, and 14 bases lay between the germline ends. CDR3 sequence: CASSPPLTFNYGYTF. The CDR3 coding sequence is TGTGCCAGCAGCCCACCCCTAACGTTTAACTATGGCTACACCTTC.

V and J are TRBV7-2 and TRBJ2-5; 8 bases map to TRBD1. Germline V gene lookup returns CDR1 SGHTA and CDR2 FQGNSA. V trimming: 4 bases; J trimming: 7 bases; junction bases outside the gene matches: 5. This CDR3 is 13 amino acids long. The CDR3 DNA reads TGTGCCAGCAGCTATTCAGGGGGCGTGACCCAGTACTTC. Translation gives CASSYSGGVTQYF.

The chain carries TRBV15 and TRBJ1-2, with D hard to call. This CDR3 has 14 residues. The V and J ends lost 0 bases and 7 bases respectively, with 12 bases between them. CDR1 LNHNV and CDR2 YYDKDF come from the germline V gene (reference sequence). The CDR3 sequence is CATSRDLAQSGYTF. The CDR3 region has the DNA TGTGCCACCAGCAGAGATCTTGCCCAGAGTGGCTACACCTTC. The variable domain in full, with the rest retrieved from reference TRBV15 and TRBJ1-2, is DAMVIQNPRYQVTQFGKPVTLSCSQTLNHNVMYWYQQKSSQAPKLLFHYYDKDFNNEADTPDNFQSRRPNTSFCFLDIRSPGLGDTAMYLCATSRDLAQSGYTFGSGTRLTVV.

This clone was detected once. The chain uses TRBV4-2 and TRBJ2-7; maybe TRBD1 (6 bases). Germline CDR1 LGHNA, CDR2 YNFKEQ. V was clipped by 0 bases and J by 0 bases, with 12 bases between them. This CDR3 has 16 residues. CDR3 protein: CASSQDLGGGSYEQYF. The CDR3 DNA reads TGTGCCAGCAGCCAAGATCTAGGGGGTGGCTCCTACGAGCAGTACTTC.

The chain carries TRBV6-5 and TRBJ1-3, with TRBD1 identical over 7 bases. V lost 2 bases, J lost 0 bases, and 4 bases stayed unmatched. Germline V gives CDR1 MNHEY, CDR2 SVGAGI. CDR3 size: 16 residues. CDR3 nucleotide sequence: TGTGCCAGCAGTTACGGGGGACAGCTCTCTGGAAACACCATATATTTT. This sequence encodes CASSYGGQLSGNTIYF.

The chain uses TRBV7-2 and TRBJ1-1, with 8 positions matching TRBD1. V was pared by 6 bases and J by 5 bases, with 8 bases of the junction left unmatched. This CDR3 contains 14 residues. Looked up from germline, CDR1 is SGHTA and CDR2 is FQGNSA. CDR3: CASSSQGARTEAFF. DNA for the CDR3: TGTGCCAGCAGTTCGCAGGGGGCGCGAACTGAAGCTTTCTTT.

CDR3 nucleotides: TGCGCCAGCAGCTCGCCGGGGAACACCGAGCAGTACTTC. This gives the protein CASSSPGNTEQYF. This chain links TRBV5-1 with TRBJ2-7, with D possibly TRBD2 on 5 matching bases. Germline loops: CDR1 SGHRS, CDR2 YFSETQ. Trimming removed 3 bases from V and 6 bases from J, with 13 bases in between. The CDR3 runs to 13 residues. Supplemented by reference TRBV5-1 and TRBJ2-7, the full variable domain reads KAGVTQTPRYLIKTRGQQVTLSCSPISGHRSVSWYQQTPGQGLQFLFEYFSETQRNKGNFPGRFSGRQFSNSRSEMNVSTLELGDSALYLCASSSPGNTEQYFGPGTRLTVT.

This clone is a singleton in its sample. Other DNA sequences of this sample code for an identical CDR3. V is TRBV5-4 and J is TRBJ1-5, with 8 bases lining up with TRBD1. Germline CDR1 and CDR2: SGHNT and YYREEE (reference sequence). CDR3 size: 14 residues. Trimming at V came to 0 bases and at J to 4 bases, leaving 0 bases not matched to a gene. The CDR3 sequence: CASSLGTGNQPQHF. CDR3 nucleotides: TGTGCCAGCAGCTTGGGGACAGGGAATCAGCCCCAGCATTTT.